Below are 4 T cell receptor beta chains sequenced from a single sample in a study of blood T cell repertoires in COVID-19. The repertoire was sequenced with immunoSEQ multiplex PCR; TCRdb's copy has only in-frame clones and lacks some. The sample consists of 250,000 to 300,000 clones, 88% of them appearing once. Sequenced input: PBMCs or T cells enriched from blood (not recorded which). The receptors were gathered from a woman aged 55-70 years in a cohort exposed to, infected with or recovered from COVID-19 (not recorded which).

This clone was seen more than once but under ten times. The same CDR3 also results from other DNA sequences found in this sample. The rearrangement uses TRBV12-3 or TRBV12-4 and TRBJ2-5; TRBD2 matches 8 bases. V shed 6 bases, J shed 4 bases, and the junction held 4 bases outside the gene matches. This CDR3 comprises 13 residues. The DNA of the CDR3 is TGTGCCAGCAGACCCAGCGGGGGAGAGACCCAGTACTTC. Translation: CASRPSGGETQYF.

The V and J genes are TRBV24-1 and TRBJ1-5; D remains unclear. V was shortened by 7 bases and J by 5 bases, with 23 bases between the two germline ends. CDR3 size: 17 residues. Per germline, CDR1 KGHDR and CDR2 SFDVKD. Here the CDR3 reads CATRGVGVVKIDQPQHF. CDR3 sequence (DNA): TGTGCCACCAGGGGAGTAGGTGTGGTAAAGATTGATCAGCCCCAGCATTTT.

This clone was counted a single time. The chain uses TRBV25-1 and TRBJ2-1, with 8 positions matching TRBD2. This CDR3 spans 14 amino acids. With 7 bases clipped from V and 9 bases from J, the junction kept 11 bases outside the gene matches. CDR1 is MGHDK and CDR2 is SYGVNS in the germline V gene. The CDR3 here is CASNPPGGAGEQFF. CDR3 nucleotide sequence: TGTGCCAGCAATCCCCCGGGGGGGGCCGGTGAGCAGTTCTTC.

This chain connects TRBV5-4 to TRBJ2-3; TRBD1 matches at 7 bases. After removal of 4 bases from V and 4 bases from J, the junction contained 12 bases not matched to a gene. The CDR3 runs to 16 residues. Germline CDR1 SGHNT, CDR2 YYREEE (reference sequence). The chain's CDR3 is CASSPSGGRRPDTQYF. In DNA form, the CDR3 reads TGTGCCAGCAGCCCCTCAGGGGGAAGGAGACCAGATACGCAGTATTTT.